The 30 T cell receptor beta chains given below trace back to one sample, sequenced in a study of cytomegalovirus exposure and HLA in healthy donors. It was with 60 Vbeta and 13 Jbeta primers that the PCR ran. Assay: immunoSEQ multiplex PCR; the TCRdb copy retains only in-frame clones and omits some. This repertoire shows 95,000 to 100,000 clones, roughly 79% found once; its top ten account for roughly 2%. Sequencing was carried out using PBMCs. These receptors were obtained from a middle-aged woman in good health and CMV-seronegative.

This clone has only one observation. The V and J genes are TRBV5-1 and TRBJ2-5; 8 positions match TRBD2. The V segment lost 4 bases and the J segment 1 base; nucleotides outside the gene matches: 9. Germline V CDR1 and CDR2: SGHRS, YFSETQ. CDR3 length: 16 amino acids. The CDR3 is CASSITSGAIQETQYF. The DNA for the CDR3 is TGCGCCAGCAGCATAACTAGCGGAGCTATCCAAGAGACCCAGTACTTC.

V is TRBV2 and J is TRBJ2-7; TRBD1 might be the D (6 bases). CDR3 size: 13 residues. Trimming took 11 bases from V and 4 from J, leaving 18 bases between them. Germline V lookup: CDR1 SNHLY, CDR2 FYNNEI. The CDR3: CAPYRDLWYEQYF. In DNA, the CDR3 is TGTGCCCCATACAGGGACCTCTGGTACGAGCAGTACTTC.

The chain uses TRBV6-6 and TRBJ1-2; 9 nucleotides match TRBD1. After removal of 7 bases from V and 4 bases from J, the junction contained 4 bases not matched to a gene. This CDR3 comprises 13 residues. The germline CDR1 and CDR2 sequences are MNHNY and SVGAGI (reference sequence). The CDR3 is CASIKTGGYGYTF. The CDR3 DNA reads TGTGCCAGCATTAAGACAGGGGGCTATGGCTACACCTTC.

The rearrangement links TRBV5-1 to TRBJ2-3; TRBD1 aligns across 7 bases. CDR1 and CDR2 (germline): SGHRS, YFSETQ. V lost 0 bases, J lost 4 bases, and 5 bases stayed unmatched. The CDR3 is made up of 15 amino acids. CDR3 in amino acids: CASSLGQGVADTQYF. The DNA for the CDR3 is TGCGCCAGCAGCTTGGGACAGGGAGTCGCAGATACGCAGTATTTT.

V is TRBV28 and J is TRBJ1-5, with 10 bases identical to TRBD1. The CDR3 is 15 residues long. V was clipped by 6 bases and J by 6 bases; unmatched bases: 8. CDR1 is MDHEN, CDR2 SYDVKM, per germline. CDR3 bases: TGTGCCAGCAGGACCGGGACAGGGGTAAGTCAGCCCCAGCATTTT. Protein sequence: CASRTGTGVSQPQHF.

This clone was observed once. V and J are TRBV2 and TRBJ1-2; D possibly corresponds to TRBD1 (6 bases). Looked up from germline, CDR1 is SNHLY and CDR2 is FYNNEI. The length of the CDR3 is 15 residues. Trimming removed 4 bases from V and 5 bases from J, with 17 bases in between. In DNA, the CDR3 is TGTGCCAGCAGTGTTCTCAGTGGGGGCGAATATGGCTACACCTTC. It is translated as CASSVLSGGEYGYTF.

The J gene is TRBJ2-7, the V gene TRBV7-9; TRBD2 might be the D (5 bases). Trimming cost V 4 bases and J 3 bases, with 10 bases left between them. CDR3 length: 13 amino acids. The germline V gene encodes CDR1 SEHNR and CDR2 FQNEAQ (reference sequence). The CDR3 protein is CASSYGVNYEQYF. Here the CDR3 DNA reads TGTGCCAGCAGCTACGGGGTAAACTACGAGCAGTACTTC.

The chain joins TRBV30 to TRBJ2-6; 9 bases align to TRBD1. Germline V CDR1 and CDR2: GTSNPN, SVGIG (reference sequence). This CDR3 has 18 amino acids. V was clipped by 1 base and J by 0 bases; unmatched bases: 7. In nucleotides, the CDR3 is TGTGCCTGGAGTGGACAGGGGGAAAAAAGCTCTGGGGCCAACGTCCTGACTTTC. This sequence encodes CAWSGQGEKSSGANVLTF.

The chain links TRBV18 to TRBJ1-1; D uncertain. V lost 3 bases to trimming and J lost 4 bases, with 21 bases between them. The length of the CDR3 is 17 residues. Germline-derived CDR1 and CDR2 are KGHSH and LQKENI. This CDR3 is CASSPVLTGGEFTEAFF. The CDR3 DNA sequence: TGTGCCAGCTCACCGGTTTTGACCGGAGGTGAATTCACTGAAGCTTTCTTT.

V gene TRBV9 combines with J gene TRBJ2-7, with TRBD2 matching 7 bases. After removal of 3 bases from V and 4 bases from J, the junction contained 1 base not matched to a gene. The CDR3 has 12 amino acids. CDR1 and CDR2 from the germline V gene are SGDLS and YYNGEE. CDR3 sequence (DNA): TGTGCCAGCAGCGGAGCGGGGTACGAGCAGTACTTC. Translating gives CASSGAGYEQYF.

J is TRBJ2-1 and V is TRBV5-1; 8 bases fit TRBD2. In germline, CDR1 is SGHRS, CDR2 YFSETQ. V shed 0 bases and J 9 bases; nucleotides not matched to a gene: 11. The CDR3 is 16 amino acids. CDR3 nucleotide sequence: TGCGCCAGCAGCTTGGCTAGCGGGCCGGGGGGGGGTGAGCAGTTCTTC. It is translated as CASSLASGPGGGEQFF.

Comment on this clone: At one end, the junction sequence differs from germline, possibly due to a read error. Other DNA sequences within the sample encode an identical CDR3. This chain connects TRBV6-1 to TRBJ1-1; TRBD1 aligns across 7 bases. Germline CDR1 reads MNHNS; CDR2 reads SASEGT. The CDR3 has 14 residues. CDR3 nucleotide sequence: TGCGCCAGCAGTGCACAGGGGCGCGGAACTGAAGCTTTCTTT. This codes for CASSAQGRGTEAFF.

This clone was seen more than once but under ten times. The junction departs from germline at one end; a sequencing error may be responsible. Other DNA sequences within the sample encode an identical CDR3. The chain links TRBV6-5 to TRBJ1-6; D not resolved. The CDR3 covers 14 residues. The V gene's germline CDR1 is MNHEY and CDR2 SVGAGI. The CDR3 DNA is TGTGCCAGCAGTTACACCTACGTGAATTCCCCCCTCCACTTT. This gives the protein CASSYTYVNSPLHF.

The V and J genes are TRBV28 and TRBJ2-1; D might be TRBD1 (5 bases). Germline loops: CDR1 MDHEN, CDR2 SYDVKM. Trimming took 4 bases from V and 4 from J, leaving 17 bases between them. The CDR3 length is 16 residues. The CDR3 DNA follows: TGTGCCAGCAGTTCAATGCCCCGTGCAGGGTACAATGAGCAGTTCTTC. Translated: CASSSMPRAGYNEQFF.

The chain couples TRBV4-1 to TRBJ1-1, with D maybe TRBD1 (6 bases). Germline CDR1 is MGHRA and CDR2 is YSYEKL. This CDR3 has 11 amino acids. The V end was cut by 5 bases, the J end by 11 bases, with 12 bases between. Here the CDR3 DNA reads TGCGCCAGCAGCTCGCGGACAGCTGCTTTCTTT. Amino acid sequence: CASSSRTAAFF.

Points on this clone: Other DNA sequences from this sample encode an identical CDR3 as well. J is TRBJ2-3 and V is TRBV11-2; D uncertain. The CDR3 runs to 15 residues. From germline, CDR1 is SGHAT and CDR2 FQNNGV. The V and J ends lost 3 bases and 2 bases respectively, with 12 bases between them. CDR3 bases: TGTGCCAGCAGCTTGGTCGGTACCGACACAGATACGCAGTATTTT. This codes for CASSLVGTDTDTQYF. Full variable domain (remainder filled in from reference TRBV11-2 and TRBJ2-3): EAGVAQSPRYKIIEKRQSVAFWCNPISGHATLYWYQQILGQGPKLLIQFQNNGVVDDSQLPKDRFSAERLKGVDSTLKIQPAKLEDSAVYLCASSLVGTDTDTQYFGPGTRLTVL.

This clone was recorded only once. The V call is TRBV11-2, the J call TRBJ2-7; D perhaps matches TRBD2 (5 bases). Germline CDR1 is SGHAT and CDR2 is FQNNGV. The V end lost 1 base, the J end lost 4 bases, and 20 bases lay between the germline ends. There are 17 residues in the CDR3. The CDR3 here is CASSLGERRKPNYEQYF. The CDR3 coding sequence is TGTGCCAGCAGCTTAGGCGAGCGGAGAAAACCCAATTACGAGCAGTACTTC.

J is TRBJ2-7 and V is TRBV2; 7 bases align to TRBD2. The CDR3 sequence is 13 residues long. After removal of 10 bases from V and 1 base from J, the junction contained 7 bases not matched to a gene. Germline CDR1 is SNHLY and CDR2 is FYNNEI. Here the CDR3 DNA reads TGTGCCATCGCCGGGACTACATCCTACGAGCAGTACTTC. Protein: CAIAGTTSYEQYF.

The chain couples TRBV11-2 to TRBJ2-7, with 8 bases matching TRBD1. Germline lookup yields CDR1 SGHAT and CDR2 FQNNGV. This CDR3 comprises 16 residues. V lost 7 bases, J lost 2 bases, and 13 bases stayed unmatched. CDR3 nucleotides: TGTGCCAGCACAATTTACACCGGGACAGGTCCCTACGAGCAGTACTTC. Translating gives CASTIYTGTGPYEQYF. The variable domain in full, with the rest retrieved from reference TRBV11-2 and TRBJ2-7, is EAGVAQSPRYKIIEKRQSVAFWCNPISGHATLYWYQQILGQGPKLLIQFQNNGVVDDSQLPKDRFSAERLKGVDSTLKIQPAKLEDSAVYLCASTIYTGTGPYEQYFGPGTRLTVT.

This rearrangement joins TRBV9 to TRBJ2-5, with D tentatively TRBD1 (6 bases). The DNA end is a closer match to TRBJ2-7, so the J assignment may be wrong. CDR1 is SGDLS, CDR2 YYNGEE, per germline. The CDR3 extends over 14 amino acids. The CDR3 sequence is CASSVADSSYEQYF. The CDR3 DNA sequence: TGTGCCAGCAGCGTAGCGGACAGCTCCTACGAGCAGTACTTC.

This clone was counted once. The rearrangement joins TRBV5-1 to TRBJ2-5; 10 bases align to TRBD2. The CDR3 has 15 residues. The junction had 7 bases not matched to a gene; V was cut back by 3 bases and J by 5 bases. Germline V gives CDR1 SGHRS, CDR2 YFSETQ. CDR3 bases: TGCGCCAGCAGCTCAAGCGGGGGGGCTGGGGAGACCCAGTACTTC. Translation: CASSSSGGAGETQYF.

The chain links TRBV29-1 to TRBJ1-4; a possible D gene is TRBD1 (6 bases). V gave up 6 bases and J gave up 8 bases, with 22 bases separating them. There are 15 residues in the CDR3. Looked up from germline, CDR1 is SQVTM and CDR2 is ANQGSEA. The CDR3 nucleotides read TGCAGCGTGACCAAGATTGGGGGGCGGGGGGAAAAACTGTTTTTT. Amino acids: CSVTKIGGRGEKLFF.

This chain joins TRBV7-9 and TRBJ1-2; D remains unclear. The CDR3 sequence is 15 residues long. V was pared by 3 bases and J by 4 bases, with 15 bases between. Germline V gives CDR1 SEHNR, CDR2 FQNEAQ (reference sequence). CDR3 sequence reads: CASSFETPRIYGYTF. In nucleotides, the CDR3 is TGTGCCAGCAGCTTCGAGACACCTCGAATCTATGGCTACACCTTC.

Note on this clone: One end of the junction does not line up with germline, which may come from a read error. The chain employs TRBV6-5 and TRBJ1-2, with D unclear. The CDR3 loop spans 9 amino acids. Germline loops: CDR1 MNHEY, CDR2 SVGAGI. Here the CDR3 DNA reads TGTGCCAGCAGTTACAATCCGGCCTTC. It codes for CASSYNPAF.

The chain links TRBV4-3 to TRBJ2-7; D not certain. The CDR3 loop spans 14 amino acids. Germline CDR1 LGHNA, CDR2 YSLEER. The V end was cut by 1 base, the J end by 1 base, with 8 bases between. The CDR3: CASSQGAGSYEQYF. The CDR3 DNA sequence: TGCGCCAGCAGCCAAGGCGCAGGTTCCTACGAGCAGTACTTC.

This sequence joins TRBV5-4 and TRBJ2-7; 8 bases are a match to TRBD1. V was pared by 0 bases and J by 4 bases, with 9 bases of the junction left unmatched. This CDR3 region has 16 residues. The germline V gene encodes CDR1 SGHNT and CDR2 YYREEE (reference sequence). CDR3 residues: CASSLEPGQVLYEQYF. CDR3 DNA: TGTGCCAGCAGCTTGGAGCCGGGACAGGTATTGTACGAGCAGTACTTC.

V is TRBV6-1 and J is TRBJ2-1; TRBD2 matches at 11 bases. V was clipped by 0 bases and J by 6 bases; unmatched bases: 4. Germline V lookup: CDR1 MNHNS, CDR2 SASEGT. The CDR3 is 16 residues long. The CDR3 loop is CASSEATLAGVNEQFF. DNA of the CDR3: TGTGCCAGCAGTGAAGCAACACTAGCGGGAGTCAATGAGCAGTTCTTC.

The count of this clone is one. The rearrangement uses TRBV25-1 and TRBJ2-5; TRBD1 might be the D (6 bases). Germline-derived CDR1 and CDR2 are MGHDK and SYGVNS. Between the trimmed V and J ends, which lost 2 bases and 1 base, there was a span of 11 bases. This CDR3 region has 15 residues. CDR3 sequence: CASSERRQAQETQYF. The CDR3 DNA follows: TGTGCCAGCAGTGAAAGGCGACAGGCCCAAGAGACCCAGTACTTC.

The V and J genes are TRBV27 and TRBJ2-1; TRBD2 might be the D (6 bases). This CDR3 is 13 amino acids long. CDR1 is MNHEY and CDR2 is SMNVEV in the germline V gene (reference sequence). Trimming cost V 5 bases and J 5 bases, with 10 bases left between them. The CDR3 bases are TGTGCCAGCAGTAGGGTAGCGGACAATGAGCAGTTCTTC. This codes for CASSRVADNEQFF.

Note on this clone: The germline gene is not matched at one end of the junction; a read error may be the cause. This sequence joins TRBV29-1 and TRBJ2-1; 13 bases are a match to TRBD2. The CDR3 consists of 15 residues. Germline V lookup: CDR1 SQVTM, CDR2 ANQGSEA. The CDR3 reads CSAGTSGIGANGQFF. DNA for the CDR3: TGCAGCGCCGGGACTAGCGGGATCGGGGCTAATGGGCAGTTCTTC.